The clone carrying this T cell receptor beta chain was seen a handful of times. Its antigen is not identified. This entry is derived from a study of response to subunit inactivated influenza vaccine. The study's findings and limits: Every seasonal influenza vaccination brings in few new T cells, the authors suggested.

The V gene's germline CDR1 is KGHSH and CDR2 LQKENI. The V end was cut by 0 bases, the J end by 7 bases, with 6 bases between. The CDR3 contains 12 residues. A single record per CDR3 protein comes from TCRdb applying MiXCR to the RT-PCR reads. Here the sample spans around 530,000 distinct CDR3 sequences, about 15% being singletons. V and J are TRBV18 and TRBJ1-1; D ambiguous. This TCR came from a man between 45 and 75 years old who received an inactivated influenza vaccine. This specimen consisted of CD4+ T cells sorted from PBMCs, obtained less than 30 months after vaccination. The DNA of the CDR3 is TGTGCCAGCTCACCACCGAACCGTGAAGCTTTCTTT. Its protein is CASSPPNREAFF.